The clone carrying this T cell receptor (beta chain) was counted between two and nine times. Its antigen remains unidentified. The record originates from a study of PD-1 blockade in classical Hodgkin lymphoma. Regarding time point: cycle 4 day 1 (C4D1), after 5 to 7 weeks of nivolumab. Every patient had relapsed following autologous stem cell transplantation, and cohorts differed in brentuximab vedotin exposure. V was trimmed by 5 bases and J by 3 bases, leaving 14 bases between them. The CDR3 has 14 amino acids. Germline V CDR1 and CDR2: MNHNS, SASEGT. Assay: immunoSEQ multiplex PCR; the TCRdb copy retains only in-frame clones and omits some. The table shows almost 95,000 clones, with 75% to 85% occurring only once. Study observations and caveats: Repertoire differences have undefined causes, possibly disease activity or prior therapy. Newly diagnosed patients and complete responders had comparable diversity at baseline. Exclusion covered patients beginning nivolumab under 1 year post-ASCT.

The rearrangement uses TRBV6-1 and TRBJ2-7, with D perhaps TRBD2 (5 bases). The material was peripheral blood mononuclear cells (PBMCs), obtained before the fourth cycle of nivolumab. This sequence was found in a human donor with classical Hodgkin lymphoma. CDR3 in amino acids: CASSSYPGLYEQYF. In nucleotides, the CDR3 is TGTGCCAGCAGTAGCTATCCCGGACTCTACGAGCAGTACTTC.